This T cell receptor (beta chain) was sequenced for a study of T cells in Graves' hyperthyroidism and ophthalmopathy (dated by TCRdb to about 2019). At the level of the whole study: Peripheral blood samples were taken at initial diagnosis, before any treatment was given. To identify distinguishing TCR V-J signatures, a discovery cohort of 90 to 100 patients was used, comprising roughly 45 with Graves' ophthalmopathy and approximately 57 with stable Graves' hyperthyroidism. An independent validation cohort of fewer than 20 hyperthyroidism patients and some 15 patients who later progressed to ophthalmopathy tested prospective prediction of ophthalmopathy. The roughly 94 discovery patients were randomly divided into training and test sets at a 7:3 ratio. The study also compared thyroid tissue and blood T-cell repertoires from about 6 Graves' hyperthyroidism patients. Once sampling was done, hyperthyroidism patients were given methimazole at a starting dose of 30 mg daily, whereas ophthalmopathy patients were given high-dose intravenous methylprednisolone. The paper describes TCR Vbeta CDR3 sequencing of about 140 peripheral blood samples, made up of some 42 ophthalmopathy patients, around 78 hyperthyroidism patients and 17 progressor patients.

From the cysteine through the phenylalanine, the CDR3 covers 11 amino acids. The DNA shown is the 33-base CDR3, in frame from base 1. From the germline V gene, CDR1 is SGHAT and CDR2 is FQNNGV. A word on this clonotype: Its antigen is not yet known. At one of its ends the junction is not consistent with the germline gene, which may arise from a read error.

The paper's findings and limits, for the study overall: During validation, the model predicted progression to ophthalmopathy a median of around 6 months ahead of onset, with almost 71% sensitivity and 72.22% specificity. A model built on a 13 V-J signature distinguished ophthalmopathy from stable hyperthyroidism, reaching 87.88% sensitivity and under 84% specificity in cross-validation and 80%/75% in testing. No statistical method was used to fix the sample size in advance, and group allocation was not hidden from the investigators. Blood samples also contained most of the expanded thyroid clonotypes (frequency above 0.001), which suggests that blood repertoires may reflect thyroid immune responses.

Amplification of TCR beta CDR3 regions was carried out from RNA transcripts. The TCR CDR3 was subjected to a first round of RT-PCR using the HTBI primer set and the Qiagen OneStep RT-PCR kit. The libraries were constructed in a second round of multiplex PCR and then size-selected and purified. The libraries were sequenced on an Illumina HiSeq2000 using paired-end 100 bp reads. In the paper's pipeline: SOAPnuke was used to process the raw data, removing reads that contained adapters or uncalled bases, had a mean Phred below 15, or lacked an exact match to the constant primer or identifier. COPE v1.2.5 was used to merge the high-quality paired reads, and each unique nucleotide sequence was defined as a clonotype. Clonotypes were aligned to IMGT TRBV, TRBD and TRBJ reference segments using MiTCR v1.1. The analysis was restricted to V-J combinations with a frequency above 0.0001, which together covered 98% to 99.2% of the repertoires. A TCS score was defined as the ratio between F50 (clonal expansion) and ExV (chaos), using BLOSUM62-based TCRdist between CDR3 peptides within each V-J. Welch's t-statistics and random forest reduced 450 to 600 V-J features to 10 to 15, which were used in a naive Bayes classifier (R e1071). The public reads were quality trimmed at Q25 with fastp and then assembled into clones with MiXCR by TCRdb, keeping productive beta chains. Every entry covers one CDR3 protein and lists the most common genes and DNA from its rows. These V and J calls rely on TCRdb rather than the paper's analysis. The table for this sample lists hundreds of thousands of distinct CDR3 sequences; 15% to 20% of them were counted only once. The ten largest account for over 15% of the sample.

Hyperthyroidism patients were newly diagnosed, had a disease duration of under 2 months, and were aged 18 to 65 years. Exclusion was applied to patients with uncontrolled infections, other autoimmune diseases, pregnancy or lactation. Diagnoses were based on clinical symptoms, serum thyroxine and TRAb, thyroid ultrasound and orbital computed tomography. Blood from progressor patients was drawn when they were first diagnosed with hyperthyroidism, before any ophthalmopathy symptoms appeared. PBMCs were separated from approximately 9.9 ml of fresh peripheral blood using Ficoll-Paque density gradient centrifugation. Progressor patients were defined as those initially diagnosed with Graves' hyperthyroidism in whom ophthalmopathy developed during follow-up. Trizol reagent was used to extract total RNA, and RNA quality was then checked on an Agilent 2100 Bioanalyzer.

The chain joins TRBV11-2 to TRBJ2-7, with no confident D gene call. The TCR originated in a woman in her 50s with Graves' hyperthyroidism that later progressed to Graves' ophthalmopathy. Sequenced input: blood. The CDR3 region has the sequence CASSLPYELYF. The nucleotide sequence is given as TGTGCCAGCAGCTTACCCTACGAGCTGTACTTC.